This T cell receptor (beta chain) was recovered during a study of post-analysis software for immune sequencing data. The wider study: In terms of disease course, relapsing-remitting, secondary progressive and progressive-relapsing multiple sclerosis were included. General observations from the study: Among roughly 5 TRBV segments more frequent in patients than controls were TRBV5-6, TRBV5-1 and TRBV20-1.

The V and J ends lost 0 bases and 1 base respectively, with 6 bases between them. This CDR3 is built from 13 residues. Germline V gives CDR1 DFQATT, CDR2 SNEGSKA (reference sequence). On this clonotype itself: What it binds is unknown.

Researchers reported that TCR beta cDNA libraries carried unique molecular identifiers. MiXCR, applied by TCRdb to the PCR reads, yields one record per CDR3 protein. The sample yields roughly 600,000 distinct CDR3 sequences, about 40% seen once. The chain employs TRBV20-1 and TRBJ1-1; D is perhaps TRBD1 (6 bases). Material for sequencing was blood. This clonotype was obtained from a girl between 10 and 17 years old with multiple sclerosis. CDR3 protein: CSAREDRNTEAFF. The CDR3 coding sequence is TGCAGTGCTAGAGAGGACAGGAACACTGAAGCTTTCTTT.